This T cell receptor (beta chain) was found in a study of graft-versus-host responses after intestinal transplantation. Clones were sequenced by immunoSEQ multiplex PCR, and TCRdb holds only the in-frame ones, with some missing. In the table there are some 40,000 clones, roughly 89% of which are singletons. The clonotype comes from a human patient who received an intestinal transplant, so some T cells may come from the graft donor. The input for sequencing was PBMCs, taken 300 to 320 days after intestinal transplant.

The CDR3 loop reads CASKVGVRSYEQYF. Here the CDR3 DNA reads TGTGCCAGCAAGGTAGGAGTCAGGTCCTACGAGCAGTACTTC. The rearrangement links TRBV5-5 to TRBJ2-7; no reliable D call. V lost 6 bases and J lost 1, with 14 bases in between. Germline CDR1 is SGHKS and CDR2 is YYEKEE (reference sequence). The CDR3 sequence is 14 residues long.